This T cell receptor (beta chain) comes out of a study of response to subunit inactivated influenza vaccine. In TCRdb, the RT-PCR reads were re-called with MiXCR into one record per CDR3 protein. The sample yields roughly 540,000 distinct CDR3 sequences, under 30% seen once. The trim removed 1 base at V and 0 bases at J, leaving 5 bases unmatched. Looked up from germline, CDR1 is SEHNR and CDR2 is FQNEAQ (reference sequence). The CDR3 spans 16 residues. These data also formed part of another study, on T cells expressing NK-cell markers. Per that study: Production of TCR beta cDNA relied on 5'RACE template switching with UMIs. No clear determination of HCMV specificity was made for expanded NKG2C+ T cell clones.

The V and J genes are TRBV7-9 and TRBJ2-7; 8 bases line up with TRBD2. This TCR came from a man aged 45-65 years who received an inactivated influenza vaccine. Material: CD4+ T cells sorted from PBMCs, obtained 11 to 12 days after vaccination. CDR3 loop: CASSLGLSGNSYEQYF. The CDR3 nucleotides read TGTGCCAGCAGCTTAGGCCTTAGCGGGAACTCCTACGAGCAGTACTTC.